The rows below give T cell receptor beta chains drawn from one sample of a study of blood T cell repertoires in COVID-19. Sequencing was performed with immunoSEQ multiplex PCR; in TCRdb, only in-frame clones are kept and a portion is missing. The sample consists of about 180,000 clones, approximately 80% of them appearing once. Sequenced material: peripheral blood. The receptors shown here come from a human donor in a cohort sampled during active COVID-19. CDR3s include the opening cysteine and the closing phenylalanine or tryptophan. Fields, in order: D gene, V gene, clone size, J gene, CDR3 protein, CDR3 DNA. The D gene is left open where the match is weak. Only some rows state a clone size, as once, few, many or a class for expanded clones.

D gene: TRBD1
V gene: TRBV3-1/TRBV3-2
clone size: .
J gene: TRBJ1-1
CDR3 protein: CASSQSVTRTGAEAFF
CDR3 DNA: TGTGCCAGCAGCCAATCGGTCACCCGGACAGGGGCTGAAGCTTTCTTT

D gene: TRBD1
V gene: TRBV7-2
clone size: once
J gene: TRBJ1-5
CDR3 protein: CASSLQGQGVQPQHF
CDR3 DNA: TGTGCCAGCAGCTTACAGGGACAGGGGGTCCAGCCCCAGCATTTT

D gene: .
V gene: TRBV3-1/TRBV3-2
clone size: .
J gene: TRBJ2-1
CDR3 protein: CASSQDLGAKFDNEQFF
CDR3 DNA: TGTGCCAGCAGCCAAGATTTGGGGGCGAAATTCGACAATGAGCAGTTCTTC

D gene: TRBD1
V gene: TRBV15
clone size: .
J gene: TRBJ1-5
CDR3 protein: CATSRGDRRNQPQHF
CDR3 DNA: TGTGCCACCAGCAGAGGGGACAGACGCAATCAGCCCCAGCATTTT

D gene: .
V gene: TRBV29-1
clone size: few
J gene: TRBJ1-3
CDR3 protein: CSVATDTIYF
CDR3 DNA: TGCAGCGTTGCGACTGACACCATATATTTT

D gene: .
V gene: TRBV10-1
clone size: few
J gene: TRBJ1-1
CDR3 protein: CASSERVGNTEAFF
CDR3 DNA: TGCGCCAGCAGTGAACGGGTTGGCAACACTGAAGCTTTCTTT

D gene: TRBD1
V gene: TRBV3-1/TRBV3-2
clone size: .
J gene: TRBJ1-4
CDR3 protein: CASSQQGAGEKLFF
CDR3 DNA: TGTGCCAGCAGCCAACAGGGGGCAGGAGAAAAACTGTTTTTT

D gene: .
V gene: TRBV15
clone size: .
J gene: TRBJ1-5
CDR3 protein: CATSREAPHQPQHF
CDR3 DNA: TGTGCCACCAGCAGAGAGGCACCCCATCAGCCCCAGCATTTT

D gene: TRBD2
V gene: TRBV5-4
clone size: .
J gene: TRBJ2-7
CDR3 protein: CASSLGAGENYEQYF
CDR3 DNA: TGTGCCAGCAGCTTGGGAGCGGGGGAAAACTACGAGCAGTACTTC

D gene: TRBD1
V gene: TRBV10-3
clone size: .
J gene: TRBJ1-1
CDR3 protein: CAITQGAASNTEAFF
CDR3 DNA: TGTGCCATCACCCAGGGGGCGGCGAGTAACACTGAAGCTTTCTTT

D gene: .
V gene: TRBV2
clone size: few
J gene: TRBJ1-1
CDR3 protein: CASPDEGRNTEAFF
CDR3 DNA: TGTGCCAGCCCCGACGAGGGCAGGAACACTGAAGCTTTCTTT

D gene: .
V gene: TRBV13
clone size: .
J gene: TRBJ2-3
CDR3 protein: CASSSRAGTDTQYF
CDR3 DNA: TGTGCCAGCAGCTCCCGTGCAGGCACAGATACGCAGTATTTT

D gene: .
V gene: TRBV30
clone size: .
J gene: TRBJ1-3
CDR3 protein: CAWSGYAGFGNTIYF
CDR3 DNA: TGTGCCTGGAGTGGCTACGCGGGGTTCGGAAACACCATATATTTT

D gene: .
V gene: TRBV9
clone size: .
J gene: TRBJ1-1
CDR3 protein: CASSAHGGTEAFF
CDR3 DNA: TGTGCCAGCAGCGCGCACGGGGGCACTGAAGCTTTCTTT

D gene: TRBD1
V gene: TRBV5-1
clone size: .
J gene: TRBJ1-2
CDR3 protein: CASSLPGQVYGYTF
CDR3 DNA: TGCGCCAGCAGCTTGCCCGGACAGGTCTATGGCTACACCTTC

D gene: TRBD1
V gene: TRBV4-2
clone size: .
J gene: TRBJ1-4
CDR3 protein: CASSLSGTGTEKLFF
CDR3 DNA: TGTGCCAGCAGCCTTTCCGGGACAGGGACTGAAAAACTGTTTTTT

D gene: .
V gene: TRBV5-4
clone size: .
J gene: TRBJ1-1
CDR3 protein: CASSSYRKREAFF
CDR3 DNA: TGTGCCAGCAGCTCATACAGGAAGAGAGAAGCTTTCTTT

D gene: .
V gene: TRBV5-3
clone size: .
J gene: TRBJ1-2
CDR3 protein: CARSLEGGERKDYGYTF
CDR3 DNA: TGTGCCAGAAGCTTGGAAGGGGGAGAGAGAAAGGACTATGGCTACACCTTC

D gene: TRBD1
V gene: TRBV19
clone size: .
J gene: TRBJ2-1
CDR3 protein: CASSIPDRGRHEQFF
CDR3 DNA: TGTGCCAGTAGTATCCCGGACAGGGGTCGGCATGAGCAGTTCTTC

D gene: TRBD1
V gene: TRBV15
clone size: once
J gene: TRBJ1-4
CDR3 protein: CATSRRTGPTNEKLFF
CDR3 DNA: TGTGCCACCAGCAGACGGACAGGGCCAACTAATGAAAAACTGTTTTTT

D gene: .
V gene: TRBV7-2
clone size: .
J gene: TRBJ2-1
CDR3 protein: CASSLVGTQRSQFF
CDR3 DNA: TGTGCCAGCAGCTTAGTAGGGACACAGAGATCCCAGTTCTTC

D gene: TRBD1
V gene: TRBV2
clone size: .
J gene: TRBJ1-1
CDR3 protein: CASSDGRGKDTEAFF
CDR3 DNA: TGTGCCAGCAGTGACGGCAGGGGGAAGGACACTGAAGCTTTCTTT

D gene: .
V gene: TRBV10-1
clone size: .
J gene: TRBJ1-2
CDR3 protein: CASSLTGSYGYTF
CDR3 DNA: TGCGCCAGCAGCTTAACCGGGTCATATGGCTACACCTTC

D gene: .
V gene: TRBV5-4
clone size: .
J gene: TRBJ1-6
CDR3 protein: CASSLGQTNSPLHF
CDR3 DNA: TGTGCCAGCAGCTTGGGGCAGACAAATTCACCCCTCCACTTT

D gene: .
V gene: TRBV18
clone size: .
J gene: TRBJ1-5
CDR3 protein: CASSITEGGNQPQHF
CDR3 DNA: TGTGCCAGCTCAATAACGGAAGGGGGCAATCAGCCCCAGCATTTT

D gene: TRBD2
V gene: TRBV15
clone size: once
J gene: TRBJ2-5
CDR3 protein: CATSRTSGDQETQYF
CDR3 DNA: TGTGCCACCAGCAGGACTAGCGGGGACCAAGAGACCCAGTACTTC

D gene: .
V gene: TRBV15
clone size: .
J gene: TRBJ2-3
CDR3 protein: CATSRYLSDTQYF
CDR3 DNA: TGTGCCACCAGCAGGTACTTGTCAGATACGCAGTATTTT

D gene: .
V gene: TRBV5-4
clone size: .
J gene: TRBJ2-4
CDR3 protein: CASSILGVAKNIQYF
CDR3 DNA: TGTGCCAGCAGCATACTAGGAGTAGCCAAAAACATTCAGTACTTC

D gene: .
V gene: TRBV11-3
clone size: .
J gene: TRBJ2-1
CDR3 protein: CASSHRDNYNEQFF
CDR3 DNA: TGTGCCAGCAGCCACCGGGACAACTACAATGAGCAGTTCTTC

D gene: .
V gene: TRBV3-1/TRBV3-2
clone size: .
J gene: TRBJ2-2
CDR3 protein: CASSRDTDTGELFF
CDR3 DNA: TGTGCCAGCAGCCGCGATACAGACACCGGGGAGCTGTTTTTT

D gene: .
V gene: TRBV5-5
clone size: .
J gene: TRBJ1-2
CDR3 protein: CASSLAIAVIYGYTF
CDR3 DNA: TGTGCCAGCAGCTTGGCTATAGCGGTGATCTATGGCTACACCTTC

D gene: .
V gene: TRBV12-5
clone size: .
J gene: TRBJ1-1
CDR3 protein: CASGLPTPGKDTEAFF
CDR3 DNA: TGTGCTAGTGGTTTGCCCACCCCCGGGAAGGACACTGAAGCTTTCTTT

D gene: TRBD2
V gene: TRBV10-3
clone size: .
J gene: TRBJ2-3
CDR3 protein: CAIRGGDTQYF
CDR3 DNA: TGTGCGATACGGGGGGGAGATACGCAGTATTTT

D gene: TRBD1
V gene: TRBV3-1/TRBV3-2
clone size: .
J gene: TRBJ2-5
CDR3 protein: CASSPTGRTYEETQYF
CDR3 DNA: TGTGCCAGCAGCCCGACAGGGCGGACCTACGAAGAGACCCAGTACTTC

D gene: .
V gene: TRBV3-1/TRBV3-2
clone size: once
J gene: TRBJ2-7
CDR3 protein: CASSQEIRYEQYF
CDR3 DNA: TGTGCCAGCAGCCAAGAAATCAGGTACGAGCAGTACTTC

D gene: .
V gene: TRBV4-1
clone size: .
J gene: TRBJ2-2
CDR3 protein: CASSQERTKKNTGELFF
CDR3 DNA: TGCGCCAGCAGCCAAGAAAGGACTAAAAAGAACACCGGGGAGCTGTTTTTT

D gene: .
V gene: TRBV12-3/TRBV12-4
clone size: .
J gene: TRBJ2-5
CDR3 protein: CASQTDQETQYF
CDR3 DNA: TGTGCCAGCCAGACAGACCAAGAGACCCAGTACTTC

D gene: TRBD2
V gene: TRBV7-9
clone size: .
J gene: TRBJ2-3
CDR3 protein: CASSLMGGVSTDTQYF
CDR3 DNA: TGTGCCAGCAGCCTGATGGGGGGGGTCAGCACAGATACGCAGTATTTT

D gene: TRBD1
V gene: TRBV5-4
clone size: few
J gene: TRBJ2-7
CDR3 protein: CASSPGQGSYEQYF
CDR3 DNA: TGTGCCAGCAGCCCCGGACAGGGGTCCTACGAGCAGTACTTC

D gene: TRBD2
V gene: TRBV7-6
clone size: .
J gene: TRBJ2-7
CDR3 protein: CASGKTSGGAYEQYF
CDR3 DNA: TGTGCCAGCGGCAAGACTAGCGGGGGGGCCTACGAGCAGTACTTC

D gene: TRBD1
V gene: TRBV27
clone size: .
J gene: TRBJ2-7
CDR3 protein: CASSSPGQTYEQYF
CDR3 DNA: TGTGCCAGCAGTTCGCCGGGACAGACCTACGAGCAGTACTTC

D gene: TRBD2
V gene: TRBV14
clone size: .
J gene: TRBJ2-1
CDR3 protein: CASSQGTSGYNEQFF
CDR3 DNA: TGTGCCAGCAGCCAAGGGACTAGCGGGTACAATGAGCAGTTCTTC

D gene: TRBD1
V gene: TRBV6-5
clone size: .
J gene: TRBJ1-2
CDR3 protein: CASMAGGYGYTF
CDR3 DNA: TGTGCCAGCATGGCAGGGGGGTATGGCTACACCTTC

D gene: .
V gene: TRBV11-3
clone size: few
J gene: TRBJ2-7
CDR3 protein: CASSLDGGTYEQYF
CDR3 DNA: TGTGCCAGCAGCTTAGACGGCGGAACCTACGAGCAGTACTTC

D gene: .
V gene: TRBV30
clone size: .
J gene: TRBJ2-7
CDR3 protein: CAWSVPDRNYEQYF
CDR3 DNA: TGTGCCTGGAGTGTACCCGACAGGAACTACGAGCAGTACTTC

D gene: TRBD2
V gene: TRBV6-6
clone size: once
J gene: TRBJ2-7
CDR3 protein: CASSYRGGYEQYF
CDR3 DNA: TGTGCCAGCAGTTACCGCGGGGGCTACGAGCAGTACTTC

D gene: .
V gene: TRBV10-1
clone size: .
J gene: TRBJ1-3
CDR3 protein: CASSDTSSGNTIYF
CDR3 DNA: TGCGCCAGCTCGGACACCAGCTCTGGAAACACCATATATTTT

D gene: TRBD2
V gene: TRBV27
clone size: .
J gene: TRBJ2-5
CDR3 protein: CASRTSGGQTQYF
CDR3 DNA: TGTGCCAGCAGGACTAGCGGGGGACAGACCCAGTACTTC

D gene: TRBD1
V gene: TRBV3-1/TRBV3-2
clone size: .
J gene: TRBJ1-4
CDR3 protein: CASSQGDRTNEKLFF
CDR3 DNA: TGTGCCAGCAGCCAAGGGGACAGAACTAATGAAAAACTGTTTTTT

D gene: TRBD1
V gene: TRBV7-3
clone size: .
J gene: TRBJ1-2
CDR3 protein: CASSLDRGYGYTF
CDR3 DNA: TGTGCCAGCAGCTTAGACAGGGGCTATGGCTACACCTTC

D gene: .
V gene: TRBV4-1
clone size: once
J gene: TRBJ2-5
CDR3 protein: CASSANLGGNQETQYF
CDR3 DNA: TGCGCCAGCAGCGCCAACCTCGGGGGTAACCAAGAGACCCAGTACTTC